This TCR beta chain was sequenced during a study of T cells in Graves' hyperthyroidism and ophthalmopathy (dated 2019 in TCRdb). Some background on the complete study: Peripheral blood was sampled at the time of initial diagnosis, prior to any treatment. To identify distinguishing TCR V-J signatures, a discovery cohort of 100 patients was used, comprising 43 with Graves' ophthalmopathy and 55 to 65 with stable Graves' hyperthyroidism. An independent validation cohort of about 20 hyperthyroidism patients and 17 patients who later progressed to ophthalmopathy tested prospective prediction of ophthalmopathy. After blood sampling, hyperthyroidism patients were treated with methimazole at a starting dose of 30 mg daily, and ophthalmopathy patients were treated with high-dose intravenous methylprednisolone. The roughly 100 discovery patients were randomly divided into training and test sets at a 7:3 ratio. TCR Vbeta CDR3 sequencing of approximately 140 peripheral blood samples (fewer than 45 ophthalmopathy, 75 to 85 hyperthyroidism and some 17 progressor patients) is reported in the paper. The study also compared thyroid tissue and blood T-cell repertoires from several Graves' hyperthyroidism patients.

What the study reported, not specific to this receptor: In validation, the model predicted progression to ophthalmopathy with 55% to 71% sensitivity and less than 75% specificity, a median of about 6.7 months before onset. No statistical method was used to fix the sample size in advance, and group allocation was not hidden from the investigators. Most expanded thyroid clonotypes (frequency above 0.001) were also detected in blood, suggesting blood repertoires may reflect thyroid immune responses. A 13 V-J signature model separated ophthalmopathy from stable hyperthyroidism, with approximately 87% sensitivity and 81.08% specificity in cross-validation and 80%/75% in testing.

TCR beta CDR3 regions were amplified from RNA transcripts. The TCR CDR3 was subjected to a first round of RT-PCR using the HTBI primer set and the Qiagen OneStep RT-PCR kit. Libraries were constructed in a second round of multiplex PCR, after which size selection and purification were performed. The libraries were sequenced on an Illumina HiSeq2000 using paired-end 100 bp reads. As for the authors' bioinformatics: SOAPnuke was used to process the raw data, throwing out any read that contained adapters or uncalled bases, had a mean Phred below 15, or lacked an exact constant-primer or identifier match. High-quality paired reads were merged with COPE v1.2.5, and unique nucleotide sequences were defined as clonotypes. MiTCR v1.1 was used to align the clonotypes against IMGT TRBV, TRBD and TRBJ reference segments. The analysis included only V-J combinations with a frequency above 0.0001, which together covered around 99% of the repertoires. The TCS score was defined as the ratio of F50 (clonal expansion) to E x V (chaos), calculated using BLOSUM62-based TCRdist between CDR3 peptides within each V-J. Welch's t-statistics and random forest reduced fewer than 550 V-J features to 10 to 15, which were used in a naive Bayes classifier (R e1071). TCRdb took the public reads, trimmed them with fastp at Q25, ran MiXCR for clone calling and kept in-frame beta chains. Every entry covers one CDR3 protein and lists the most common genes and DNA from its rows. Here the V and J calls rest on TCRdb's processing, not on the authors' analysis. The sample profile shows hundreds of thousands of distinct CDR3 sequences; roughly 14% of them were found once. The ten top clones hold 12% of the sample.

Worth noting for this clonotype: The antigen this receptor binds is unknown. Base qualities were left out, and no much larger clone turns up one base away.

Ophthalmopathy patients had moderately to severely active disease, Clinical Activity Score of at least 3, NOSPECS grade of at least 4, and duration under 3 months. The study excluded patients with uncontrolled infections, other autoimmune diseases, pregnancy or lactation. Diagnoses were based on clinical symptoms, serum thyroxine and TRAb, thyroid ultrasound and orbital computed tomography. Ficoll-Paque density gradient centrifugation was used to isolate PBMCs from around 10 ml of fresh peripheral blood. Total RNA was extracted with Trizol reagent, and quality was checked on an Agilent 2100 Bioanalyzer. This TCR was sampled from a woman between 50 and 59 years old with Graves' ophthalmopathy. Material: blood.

Here the CDR3 is given as CASSPSFEDQPQHF. The base sequence is TGTGCCAGCAGCCCGTCCTTTGAGGATCAGCCCCAGCATTTT. The chain is encoded by TRBV6-2 or TRBV6-3 joined to TRBJ1-5; confidence is insufficient to name the D gene. CDR3 length: 14 amino acids, cysteine to phenylalanine. Only the CDR3 DNA is retained, 42 bases long and in frame from the first base. CDR1 MNHEY and CDR2 SVGEGT were looked up in the germline V gene. V gives up 6 bases and J gives up 5 bases, and the segment between their germline ends measures 14 bases.